This T cell receptor beta chain appears in the sequencing data of a study of regulatory T cells in long-lasting Graves disease. Study conclusions and caveats: Persistent Graves' disease cases displayed lower TCR diversity than newly diagnosed ones.

This clonotype was counted ten times or more. Its cognate antigen is unknown. Specified time point: newly diagnosed GD, antithyroid drugs for less than 3 months. From RNA extracted from PBMCs, the TCR library was made. This CDR3 is 17 amino acids long. Germline CDR1 is SGHVS and CDR2 is FQNEAQ. The V segment lost 5 bases and the J segment 7 bases; nucleotides outside the gene matches: 17. Building of the TCR beta libraries involved iRepertoire HTBI primers and Arm-PCR of CDR3 regions. TCRdb reanalysed the multiplex PCR reads using MiXCR and keeps one entry per CDR3 protein. Counted here are fewer than 500,000 distinct CDR3 sequences, about a sixth occurring once; the ten biggest clones make up more than 9%. The data were also submitted as part of a second study, on T cells in Graves' hyperthyroidism and ophthalmopathy.

The rearrangement joins TRBV7-8 to TRBJ2-1; 7 bases agree with TRBD2. The receptor was isolated from a man aged 40-55 years with Graves disease. The source material was peripheral blood mononuclear cells (PBMCs), sampled at new diagnosis, from a patient treated with antithyroid drugs. In DNA form, the CDR3 reads TGTGCCAGCAGCCCCAATGGGGAGCGGGATTGGGGGAATGAGCAGTTCTTC. This gives the protein CASSPNGERDWGNEQFF.